These 10 T cell receptor beta chains were all obtained from the same sample, sequenced in a study of siplizumab effects on memory and regulatory T cells. Profiling relied on immunoSEQ multiplex PCR, and the TCRdb table lists in-frame clones only, not all of them. The sample has under 140,000 clones; roughly 92% are singletons. Sequencing was performed on CD4+ T cells sorted from blood. The source of these receptors is a human donor in good health.

A single count supports this clone. The CDR3 sequence is CASSRAQETQYF. CDR3 nucleotides: TGCGCCAGCAGCCGCGCACAAGAGACCCAGTACTTC. The rearrangement links TRBV5-1 to TRBJ2-5; D not resolved. Germline values: CDR1 SGHRS, CDR2 YFSETQ. This CDR3 is built from 12 residues. V dropped 4 bases and J dropped 2 bases, with 6 bases sitting between them. The whole variable domain, remainder taken from reference TRBV5-1 and TRBJ2-5, is KAGVTQTPRYLIKTRGQQVTLSCSPISGHRSVSWYQQTPGQGLQFLFEYFSETQRNKGNFPGRFSGRQFSNSRSEMNVSTLELGDSALYLCASSRAQETQYFGPGTRLLVL.

The chain carries TRBV6-6 and TRBJ1-1; 7 bases are shared with TRBD1. CDR3 size: 15 residues. CDR1 and CDR2 (germline): MNHNY, SVGAGI (reference sequence). J gave up 0 bases and V 5 bases, and 6 bases lay outside the gene matches. As DNA, the CDR3 is TGTGCCAGCAGTAGTCCCGGGACAGTGAACACTGAAGCTTTCTTT. Protein product: CASSSPGTVNTEAFF.

This chain links TRBV27 with TRBJ2-2, with TRBD2 identical over 10 bases. CDR3 length: 16 amino acids. The germline CDR1 and CDR2 sequences are MNHEY and SMNVEV (reference sequence). V shed 6 bases and J 4 bases; nucleotides not matched to a gene: 8. CDR3 bases: TGTGCCAGCAGGGCGGAGCGGGGGGGCCTCACCGGGGAGCTGTTTTTT. This translates into CASRAERGGLTGELFF.

The J gene is TRBJ1-2, the V gene TRBV6-1; D is unresolved. The CDR3 is 15 amino acids. V lost 1 base and J 0 bases, leaving 9 bases between the germline ends. Germline CDR1 MNHNS, CDR2 SASEGT. The CDR3 loop is CASSEVGRPNYGYTF. CDR3 sequence (DNA): TGTGCCAGCAGTGAAGTAGGCAGACCTAACTATGGCTACACCTTC.

The chain has TRBV30 and TRBJ1-6; TRBD1 might be the D (5 bases). The germline CDR1 and CDR2 sequences are GTSNPN and SVGIG (reference sequence). Trimming left V 3 bases short and J 11 bases short, with 14 bases between. The CDR3 is 13 residues long. The CDR3 protein is CAWSEEGPAPLHF. As DNA, the CDR3 is TGTGCCTGGAGCGAGGAGGGACCCGCACCCCTCCACTTT. Looking up the rest from reference TRBV30 and TRBJ1-6 gives the full variable domain: SQTIHQWPATLVQPVGSPLSLECTVEGTSNPNLYWYRQAAGRGLQLLFYSVGIGQISSEVPQNLSASRPQDRQFILSSKKLLLSDSGFYLCAWSEEGPAPLHFGNGTRLTVT.

The chain recombines TRBV9 with TRBJ1-2; the D gene is possibly TRBD1 (5 bases). This CDR3 has 14 residues. Germline CDR1 is SGDLS and CDR2 is YYNGEE. V lost 0 bases to trimming and J lost 4 bases, with 10 bases between them. The CDR3: CASSVVDSFYGYTF. In DNA, the CDR3 is TGTGCCAGCAGCGTAGTTGACAGTTTCTATGGCTACACCTTC.

The chain has TRBV27 and TRBJ2-2; D is ambiguous. CDR3 length equals 14 residues. V gave up 3 bases and J gave up 0 bases, with 5 bases separating them. Per the germline V gene, CDR1 is MNHEY and CDR2 is SMNVEV (reference sequence). This chain's CDR3 is CASSFFANTGELFF. CDR3 nucleotides: TGTGCCAGCAGTTTTTTCGCGAACACCGGGGAGCTGTTTTTT.

The chain combines TRBV4-2 with TRBJ2-3; TRBD2 matches at 11 bases. The CDR3 runs to 17 residues. The V gene's germline CDR1 is LGHNA and CDR2 YNFKEQ. Germline trimming cut 4 bases from V and 3 bases from J; bases unmatched to any gene: 9. The CDR3 sequence is CASSLQTTSGTTDTQYF. Written as DNA, the CDR3 is TGTGCCAGCAGCCTGCAGACGACTAGCGGGACTACAGATACGCAGTATTTT.

The chain has TRBV15 and TRBJ2-5; 9 bases match TRBD2. The CDR3 extends over 17 amino acids. Germline CDR1 reads LNHNV; CDR2 reads YYDKDF (reference sequence). J was trimmed by 5 bases and V by 1 base; bases with no gene match: 11. CDR3 protein: CATSRGLGGGDRETQYF. For the CDR3, the DNA is TGTGCCACCAGCAGAGGCCTTGGCGGGGGGGACCGCGAGACCCAGTACTTC.

The count of this clone is one. This chain uses TRBV5-1 with TRBJ1-4; D may be TRBD1 (5 bases). From germline, CDR1 is SGHRS and CDR2 YFSETQ. V was cut by 4 bases and J by 8 bases, with 18 bases left in between. The CDR3 contains 15 residues. CDR3 nucleotide sequence: TGCGCCAGCAGCGAGGGAGGGGCAAGAGAAGAAAAACTGTTTTTT. Translating it yields CASSEGGAREEKLFF.